These 28 T cell receptor beta chains came from one sample sequenced in a study of T cell changes during pregnancy in multiple sclerosis. Some clones are missing from TCRdb's copy, which holds only in-frame ones; the method was immunoSEQ multiplex PCR. The data hold roughly 30,000 clones, with 75% to 95% observed a single time. Sequencing used CD8+ T cells from peripheral blood mononuclear cells, obtained in the second trimester of pregnancy. The receptor set was obtained from a female donor with multiple sclerosis, enrolled in a pregnancy study.

The chain recombines TRBV11-2 with TRBJ2-2; possible D gene TRBD2, 5 bases. Germline lookup yields CDR1 SGHAT and CDR2 FQNNGV. The CDR3 covers 16 residues. V was cut by 0 bases and J by 1 base, with 9 bases left in between. The CDR3 DNA follows: TGTGCCAGCAGCTTAGATAAGGCGGGGAACACCGGGGAGCTGTTTTTT. This codes for CASSLDKAGNTGELFF.

The chain links TRBV6-5 to TRBJ2-7; TRBD2 might be the D (5 bases). CDR3 length equals 14 residues. CDR1 and CDR2 from the germline V gene are MNHEY and SVGAGI. Trimming cost V 2 bases and J 5 bases, with 13 bases left between them. The CDR3 bases are TGTGCCAGCAGTTACCTAAGGCGGGTAGACGAGCAGTACTTC. It specifies CASSYLRRVDEQYF.

The chain links TRBV7-2 to TRBJ1-2; 9 bases are shared with TRBD1. V trimming: 7 bases; J trimming: 3 bases; junction bases outside the gene matches: 3. This CDR3 is built from 13 residues. Germline CDR1 SGHTA, CDR2 FQGNSA. As DNA, the CDR3 is TGTGCCAGCAAGCGGACAGGGGACTATGGCTACACCTTC. Amino acid sequence: CASKRTGDYGYTF.

The CDR3 nucleotides are TGTGCCAGCAGTTTATCCCTGGACAGTTCACAGGACACTGAAGCTTTCTTT. Residues: CASSLSLDSSQDTEAFF. The V gene is TRBV28, the J gene TRBJ1-1; D possibly corresponds to TRBD1 (6 bases). Trimming shortened V by 1 base and J by 3 bases, and 18 bases separated the two germline ends. This CDR3 is 17 amino acids long. Germline-derived CDR1 and CDR2 are MDHEN and SYDVKM.

The gene calls are TRBV19 and TRBJ2-3; 10 bases are a match to TRBD2. The CDR3 covers 15 residues. Per germline, CDR1 LNHDA and CDR2 SQIVND (reference sequence). The V gene end was trimmed by 2 bases and the J gene end by 3 bases; junction bases not matched to a gene: 2. The CDR3 DNA reads TGTGCCAGTAGTATAACTAGCGGGATGACAGATACGCAGTATTTT. Encoded protein: CASSITSGMTDTQYF.

The chain joins TRBV6-1 to TRBJ1-2, with D perhaps matching TRBD1 (6 bases). Germline lookup yields CDR1 MNHNS and CDR2 SASEGT. V lost 7 bases, J lost 1 base, and 16 bases lay in between. The CDR3 runs 15 residues. CDR3 coding DNA: TGTGCCAGCACTCAAAAGGGGGTAAATAACTATGGCTACACCTTC. This gives the protein CASTQKGVNNYGYTF.

The chain links TRBV28 to TRBJ1-2; possible D gene TRBD1, 5 bases. The CDR3 has 12 amino acids. CDR1 and CDR2 from the germline V gene are MDHEN and SYDVKM. V lost 5 bases, J lost 7 bases, and 11 bases lay in between. The CDR3 DNA is TGTGCCAGCAGTGGTCGACAGTTTGGCTACACCTTC. Protein: CASSGRQFGYTF.

This chain joins TRBV7-2 and TRBJ2-1; D is uncertain. The V and J ends lost 2 bases and 7 bases respectively, with 9 bases between them. From germline, CDR1 is SGHTA and CDR2 FQGNSA. CDR3 length: 13 residues. The CDR3, as DNA: TGTGCCAGCAGCTTATTACAGCTAAATGAGCAGTTCTTC. This translates into CASSLLQLNEQFF.

This clone occurred once. V gene TRBV13 combines with J gene TRBJ1-3, with D unresolved. Germline V CDR1 and CDR2: PRHDT, FYEKMQ (reference sequence). This CDR3 is built from 16 residues. V was cut by 5 bases and J by 2 bases, with 16 bases left in between. The CDR3 region has the DNA TGTGCCAGCAGCACCATTCAAGAGGGCGCTGGAAACACCATATATTTT. This translates into CASSTIQEGAGNTIYF.

In DNA form, the CDR3 reads TGCGCCAGCAGCTTGGGGTACGTGACAGGGCTCTACGAGCAGTACTTC. Translating it yields CASSLGYVTGLYEQYF. The V and J genes are TRBV5-1 and TRBJ2-7; 7 positions agree with TRBD1. The CDR3 is 16 residues long. The ends lost 0 bases at V and 3 bases at J; junction bases unmatched: 9. Per germline, CDR1 SGHRS and CDR2 YFSETQ.

The chain has TRBV28 and TRBJ2-7; the match to TRBD1 covers 7 bases. Germline V gene data show CDR1 as MDHEN and CDR2 as SYDVKM. V was clipped by 3 bases and J by 1 base; unmatched bases: 6. CDR3 length: 15 residues. CDR3 residues: CASSFPRQGSYEQYF. CDR3 in DNA: TGTGCCAGCAGTTTTCCGAGACAGGGATCCTACGAGCAGTACTTC. Full variable domain (rest looked up from reference TRBV28 and TRBJ2-7): DVKVTQSSRYLVKRTGEKVFLECVQDMDHENMFWYRQDPGLGLRLIYFSYDVKMKEKGDIPEGYSVSREKKERFSLILESASTNQTSMYLCASSFPRQGSYEQYFGPGTRLTVT.

V and J are TRBV7-9 and TRBJ2-7; possible D gene TRBD2, 5 bases. The length of the CDR3 is 15 residues. CDR1 SEHNR and CDR2 FQNEAQ come from the germline V gene (reference sequence). The V gene lost 1 base and the J gene lost 1 base, with 11 bases spanning the gap. CDR3 nucleotide sequence: TGTGCCAGCAGCTTAGAAGCTAGCAGTTCCTACGAGCAGTACTTC. This codes for CASSLEASSSYEQYF.

The rearrangement uses TRBV27 and TRBJ2-3, with 10 bases that match TRBD2. The CDR3 sequence is 17 residues long. The V gene end was trimmed by 5 bases and the J gene end by 4 bases; junction bases not matched to a gene: 12. Germline CDR1 is MNHEY and CDR2 is SMNVEV (reference sequence). The CDR3: CASSLRSLAGAADTQYF. CDR3 nucleotides: TGTGCCAGCAGTCTCCGTAGCCTAGCGGGAGCAGCAGATACGCAGTATTTT.

The chain joins TRBV7-2 to TRBJ1-5; D is uncertain. The germline CDR1 and CDR2 sequences are SGHTA and FQGNSA. V dropped 1 base and J dropped 3 bases, with 4 bases sitting between them. The CDR3 extends over 13 amino acids. CDR3 protein: CASSLDLNQPQHF. DNA for the CDR3: TGTGCCAGCAGCTTAGATCTCAATCAGCCCCAGCATTTT.

The chain is built from TRBV14 and TRBJ2-3; TRBD2 agrees at 12 bases. V dropped 4 bases and J dropped 0; count of bases not matched to a gene: 8. The length of the CDR3 is 18 residues. The germline CDR1 and CDR2 sequences are SGHDN and FVKESK. CDR3: CASSPEGLAGSSTDTQYF. For the CDR3, the DNA is TGTGCCAGCAGCCCCGAGGGACTAGCGGGCTCTAGCACAGATACGCAGTATTTT.

This clone was counted a single time. CDR3 sequence (DNA): TGTGCCAGCAGCTGGGGGACAGGGTATGGCTACACCTTC. Amino acids: CASSWGTGYGYTF. The V call is TRBV5-4, the J call TRBJ1-2; 9 nucleotides line up with TRBD1. V lost 3 bases and J lost 5; bases outside the gene matches: 2. The germline CDR1 and CDR2 sequences are SGHNT and YYREEE (reference sequence). This CDR3 comprises 13 residues.

The V and J genes are TRBV2 and TRBJ2-7; the match to TRBD1 covers 8 bases. The CDR3 has 13 amino acids. Germline V gene data show CDR1 as SNHLY and CDR2 as FYNNEI. Germline trimming cut 10 bases from V and 2 bases from J; bases unmatched to any gene: 7. In DNA, the CDR3 is TGTGCCACCGACGACAGGGGTGCCTACGAGCAGTACTTC. It yields the protein CATDDRGAYEQYF.

V is TRBV5-6 and J is TRBJ1-2, with a possible D match to TRBD1 (5 bases). The CDR3 contains 14 residues. Germline CDR1 is SGHDT and CDR2 is YYEEEE. The V end lost 4 bases, the J end lost 2 bases, and 12 bases lay between the germline ends. The chain's CDR3 is CASSVSQGNYGYTF. The CDR3 nucleotides read TGTGCCAGCAGCGTCTCGCAGGGAAACTATGGCTACACCTTC.

The chain links TRBV27 to TRBJ1-6, with 7 bases aligning to TRBD1. Germline V lookup: CDR1 MNHEY, CDR2 SMNVEV (reference sequence). Unmatched junction bases numbered 11, after V lost 6 bases and J lost 9 bases. The CDR3 spans 15 residues. The CDR3: CASRTRDSILSPLHF. The DNA of the CDR3 is TGTGCCAGCAGGACCCGGGACAGTATTCTTTCACCCCTCCACTTT.

J is TRBJ2-7 and V is TRBV7-2, with D possibly TRBD1 on 8 matching bases. Germline CDR1 is SGHTA and CDR2 is FQGNSA. This CDR3 region has 17 residues. V was pared by 4 bases and J by 3 bases, with 22 bases between. The CDR3 DNA reads as TGTGCCAGCAGCTACTACTTACAGGGGGGGCAGAGCTACGAGCAGTACTTC. Translation gives CASSYYLQGGQSYEQYF.

This chain joins TRBV7-6 and TRBJ1-5; D uncertain. The germline V gene encodes CDR1 SGHVS and CDR2 FNYEAQ. V gave up 0 bases and J gave up 9 bases, with 12 bases separating them. CDR3 length: 14 amino acids. CDR3 sequence (DNA): TGTGCCAGCAGCTTAGCGACGGGTATTGGGCCCCAGCATTTT. Protein product: CASSLATGIGPQHF.

In this sample, this clone turned up a few times. This sequence joins TRBV6-1 and TRBJ2-5; 8 nucleotides agree with TRBD1. The CDR3 sequence is 16 residues long. Trimming at V came to 2 bases and at J to 4 bases, leaving 9 bases not matched to a gene. Looked up from germline, CDR1 is MNHNS and CDR2 is SASEGT. This chain's CDR3 is CASSEMEGQGGETQYF. CDR3 in DNA: TGTGCCAGCAGTGAAATGGAAGGACAGGGAGGAGAGACCCAGTACTTC.

The V gene is TRBV14, the J gene TRBJ1-2, with TRBD1 as a possible D gene (6 bases). This CDR3 is 16 amino acids long. Germline CDR1 SGHDN, CDR2 FVKESK. With 2 bases removed from V and 4 bases from J, the gap between germline ends came to 17 bases. The CDR3 here is CASSQISGQLAYGYTF. CDR3 sequence (DNA): TGTGCCAGCAGCCAAATTTCTGGACAGCTTGCCTATGGCTACACCTTC.

This rearrangement joins TRBV7-6 to TRBJ2-5; D might be TRBD1 (6 bases). This CDR3 region has 16 residues. The germline V gene has CDR1 SGHVS and CDR2 FNYEAQ. With 1 base removed from V and 1 base from J, the gap between germline ends came to 13 bases. CDR3 region: CASSLVTRGLQETQYF. The CDR3 region has the DNA TGTGCCAGCAGCTTAGTGACCAGGGGTCTCCAAGAGACCCAGTACTTC.

J is TRBJ2-7 and V is TRBV5-3; 7 nucleotides match TRBD2. TRBV5-3 counts as an open reading frame of uncertain function. The CDR3 contains 13 residues. Trimming cost V 3 bases and J 5 bases; bases outside gene matches: 5. CDR3 DNA: TGTGCCAGAAGCTGGGACTATTGGAACGAGCAGTACTTC. This sequence encodes CARSWDYWNEQYF.

This chain uses TRBV19 with TRBJ1-1; no clear D. The CDR3 loop spans 13 amino acids. CDR1 and CDR2 from the germline V gene are LNHDA and SQIVND (reference sequence). Trimming cost V 6 bases and J 1 base, with 9 bases left between them. CDR3 loop: CASSPGKNTEAFF. The CDR3 DNA follows: TGTGCCAGTAGCCCGGGTAAGAACACTGAAGCTTTCTTT.

A word on this clone: Other DNA sequences in this specimen translate into the identical CDR3. This chain uses TRBV5-1 with TRBJ1-5, with 7 bases matching TRBD1. Trimming at V came to 0 bases and at J to 4 bases, leaving 1 base not matched to a gene. The CDR3 extends over 14 amino acids. Germline V gene data show CDR1 as SGHRS and CDR2 as YFSETQ. The CDR3 is CASSLGTGNQPQHF. The CDR3 DNA is TGCGCCAGCAGCTTGGGGACAGGAAATCAGCCCCAGCATTTT.

This chain connects TRBV27 to TRBJ1-1; D perhaps matches TRBD1 (5 bases). Germline assignment: CDR1 MNHEY and CDR2 SMNVEV (reference sequence). V was cut by 6 bases and J by 0 bases, with 11 bases left in between. The CDR3 loop spans 14 amino acids. Here the CDR3 reads CASSIEGVNTEAFF. CDR3 nucleotide sequence: TGTGCCAGCAGCATAGAAGGGGTGAACACTGAAGCTTTCTTT.